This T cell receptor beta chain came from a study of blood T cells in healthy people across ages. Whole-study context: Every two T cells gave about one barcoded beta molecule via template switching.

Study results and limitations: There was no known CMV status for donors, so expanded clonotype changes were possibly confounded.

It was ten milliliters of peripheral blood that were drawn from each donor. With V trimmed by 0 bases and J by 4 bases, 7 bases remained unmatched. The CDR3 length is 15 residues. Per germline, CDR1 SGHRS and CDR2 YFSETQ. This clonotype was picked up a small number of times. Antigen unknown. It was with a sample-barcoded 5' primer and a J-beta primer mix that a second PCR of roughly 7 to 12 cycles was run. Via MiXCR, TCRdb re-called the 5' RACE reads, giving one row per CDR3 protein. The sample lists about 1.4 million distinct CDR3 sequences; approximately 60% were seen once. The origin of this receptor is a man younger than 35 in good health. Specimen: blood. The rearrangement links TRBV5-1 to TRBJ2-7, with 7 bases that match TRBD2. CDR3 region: CASSLGAGDPYEQYF. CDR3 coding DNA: TGCGCCAGCAGCTTGGGGGCGGGAGACCCTTACGAGCAGTACTTC. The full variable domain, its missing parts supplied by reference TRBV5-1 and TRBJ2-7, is KAGVTQTPRYLIKTRGQQVTLSCSPISGHRSVSWYQQTPGQGLQFLFEYFSETQRNKGNFPGRFSGRQFSNSRSEMNVSTLELGDSALYLCASSLGAGDPYEQYFGPGTRLTVT.